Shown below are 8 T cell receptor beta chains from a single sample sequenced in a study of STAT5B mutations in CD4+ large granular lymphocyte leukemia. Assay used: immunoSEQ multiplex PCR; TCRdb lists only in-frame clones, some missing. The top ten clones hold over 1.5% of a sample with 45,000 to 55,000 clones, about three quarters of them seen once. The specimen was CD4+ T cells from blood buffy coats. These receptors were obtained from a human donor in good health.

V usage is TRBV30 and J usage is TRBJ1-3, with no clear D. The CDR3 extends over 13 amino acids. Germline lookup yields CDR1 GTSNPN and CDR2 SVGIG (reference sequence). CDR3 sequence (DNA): TGTGCTAATGATCCCGCCGGCGGTAACACCATATATTTT. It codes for CANDPAGGNTIYF.

The CDR3 nucleotides read TGTGCCTGGAGTACAAAAGCCGGGACAGGGGGCTACGAGCAGTACTTC. It specifies CAWSTKAGTGGYEQYF. V is TRBV30 and J is TRBJ2-7; 11 bases are shared with TRBD1. Per germline, CDR1 GTSNPN and CDR2 SVGIG (reference sequence). There are 16 residues in the CDR3. The J segment lost 3 bases and the V segment lost 2 bases, leaving 9 bases of the junction unmatched.

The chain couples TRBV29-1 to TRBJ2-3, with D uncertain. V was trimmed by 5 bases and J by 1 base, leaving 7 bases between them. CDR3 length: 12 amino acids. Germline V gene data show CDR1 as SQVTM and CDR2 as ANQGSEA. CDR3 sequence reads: CSVLDGTDTQYF. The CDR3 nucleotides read TGCAGCGTTCTGGACGGCACAGATACGCAGTATTTT.

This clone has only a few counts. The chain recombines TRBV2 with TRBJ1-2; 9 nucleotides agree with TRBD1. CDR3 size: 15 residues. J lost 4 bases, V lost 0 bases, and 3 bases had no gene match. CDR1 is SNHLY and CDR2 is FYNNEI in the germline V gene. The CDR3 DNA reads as TGTGCCAGCAGTGAAGCGTGGGACAGGGCCTATGGCTACACCTTC. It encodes CASSEAWDRAYGYTF.

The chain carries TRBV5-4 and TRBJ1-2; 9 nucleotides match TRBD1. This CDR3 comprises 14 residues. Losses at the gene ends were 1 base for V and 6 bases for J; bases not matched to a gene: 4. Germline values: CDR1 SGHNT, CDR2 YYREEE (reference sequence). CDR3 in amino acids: CASSLSRTGDGYTF. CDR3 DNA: TGTGCCAGCAGCTTGTCTAGGACAGGGGATGGCTACACCTTC.

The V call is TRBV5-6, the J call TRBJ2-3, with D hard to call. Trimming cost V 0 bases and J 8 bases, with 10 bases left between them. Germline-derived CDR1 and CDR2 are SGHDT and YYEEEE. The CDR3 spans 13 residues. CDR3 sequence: CASSLAQAGTQYF. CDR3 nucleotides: TGTGCCAGCAGCTTGGCCCAGGCCGGTACGCAGTATTTT.

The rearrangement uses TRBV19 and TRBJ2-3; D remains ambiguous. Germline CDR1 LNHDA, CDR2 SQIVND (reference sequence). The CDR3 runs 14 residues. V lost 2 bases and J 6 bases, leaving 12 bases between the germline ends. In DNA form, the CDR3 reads TGTGCCAGTAGTATAAGGCCTAATCATGATACGCAGTATTTT. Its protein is CASSIRPNHDTQYF. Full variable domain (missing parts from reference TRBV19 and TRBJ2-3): DGGITQSPKYLFRKEGQNVTLSCEQNLNHDAMYWYRQDPGQGLRLIYYSQIVNDFQKGDIAEGYSVSREKKESFPLTVTSAQKNPTAFYLCASSIRPNHDTQYFGPGTRLTVL.

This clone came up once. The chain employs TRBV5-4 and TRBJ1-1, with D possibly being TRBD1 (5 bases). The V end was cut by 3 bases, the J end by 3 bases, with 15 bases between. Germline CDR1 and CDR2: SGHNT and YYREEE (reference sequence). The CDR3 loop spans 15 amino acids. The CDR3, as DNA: TGTGCCAGCAGCTCGGGGGACCGGGGGTACACTGAAGCTTTCTTT. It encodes CASSSGDRGYTEAFF.